The rows below give T cell receptor beta chains drawn from one sample of a study of early T cells in non-severe SARS-CoV-2 infection. TCRdb recomputed calls from the 5' RACE reads with MiXCR, one row per CDR3 protein. The sample consists of roughly 67,000 distinct CDR3 sequences, roughly an eighth of them appearing once. The sequencing input was whole blood. The receptors derive from an adult who was a healthcare worker with PCR-confirmed SARS-CoV-2 infection or an uninfected control (not recorded which). Each CDR3 is given with its conserved first and last residue. D genes are given only for firm matches. Clone size is given for some rows only: seen once, a few or many times, or a class if the clone is expanded.

j_call v_call d_call clone_size cdr3_aa cdr3_nt
TRBJ1-4 TRBV24-1 TRBD1 few CATSDKTGGRPATNEKLFF TGTGCCACCAGTGACAAGACAGGGGGACGGCCAGCAACTAATGAAAAACTGTTTTTT
TRBJ1-1 TRBV29-1 TRBD1 many CSVVSDRDHAFF TGCAGCGTTGTTTCGGACAGGGACCACGCTTTCTTT
TRBJ2-3 TRBV4-3 TRBD2 NA CASSQDGASGFDTQYF TGCGCCAGCAGCCAAGATGGGGCTAGCGGTTTCGATACGCAGTATTTT
TRBJ2-2 TRBV5-1 NA many CASSTQGNTGELFF TGCGCCAGCAGCACACAGGGGAACACCGGGGAGCTGTTTTTT
TRBJ2-1 TRBV6-5 NA few CASRDTYNEQFF TGTGCCAGCCGGGACACTTACAATGAGCAGTTCTTC
TRBJ2-2 TRBV11-2 NA NA CASSIRGRGGELFF TGTGCCAGCAGCATCAGAGGAAGAGGCGGGGAGCTGTTTTTT
TRBJ2-3 TRBV7-9 NA many CASSLKGTGSTDTQYF TGTGCCAGCAGCCTCAAGGGCACAGGGAGCACAGATACGCAGTATTTT
TRBJ1-6 TRBV20-1 NA few CSAMGWDSPLHF TGCAGTGCTATGGGCTGGGATTCACCCCTCCACTTT
TRBJ2-5 TRBV12-5 NA many CASGEKGKTQYF TGTGCTAGTGGGGAGAAAGGGAAGACCCAGTACTTC
TRBJ1-2 TRBV7-3 TRBD1 NA CASTLGTGPQGYTF TGTGCCAGCACCCTGGGGACAGGGCCCCAAGGCTACACCTTC
TRBJ2-1 TRBV7-6 TRBD2 many CASSHNSGGFYNEQFF TGTGCCAGCAGCCACAATAGCGGGGGGTTCTACAATGAGCAGTTCTTC
TRBJ2-7 TRBV7-2 NA few CASGIYEQYF TGTGCCAGCGGGATCTACGAGCAGTACTTC
TRBJ1-5 TRBV19 NA few CASSIVAPPGNQPQHF TGTGCCAGTAGTATAGTGGCCCCGCCTGGCAATCAGCCCCAGCATTTT
TRBJ1-4 TRBV7-9 NA NA CASSLVETNEKLFF TGTGCCAGCAGCTTAGTCGAGACTAATGAAAAACTGTTTTTT
TRBJ2-5 TRBV5-6 NA few CASSYRDKGQETQYF TGTGCCAGCAGCTACAGGGACAAGGGTCAAGAGACCCAGTACTTC
TRBJ1-1 TRBV6-5 NA many CANLPRSPRETEAFF TGTGCCAACCTCCCGAGAAGCCCGAGGGAAACTGAAGCTTTCTTT
TRBJ2-3 TRBV29-1 NA many CSGTPGAARDTQYF TGCAGCGGGACCCCGGGGGCCGCCCGGGATACGCAGTATTTT
TRBJ1-2 TRBV12-3/TRBV12-4 NA many CASSLRQHYGYTF TGTGCCAGCAGTTTAAGACAGCACTATGGCTACACCTTC
TRBJ2-1 TRBV7-7 NA few CASSLWGSAYNEQFF TGTGCTAGCAGCTTGTGGGGGTCAGCCTACAATGAGCAGTTCTTC
TRBJ2-3 TRBV10-3 TRBD2 NA CAISGGRDQPQYF TGTGCCATCAGTGGGGGGAGGGATCAGCCCCAGTATTTT
TRBJ1-1 TRBV6-5 NA NA CASIRDPDRKAFF TGTGCCAGCATCAGAGACCCCGACAGGAAGGCTTTCTTT
TRBJ2-7 TRBV3-1 TRBD2 NA CASSQGYGLAYEQYF TGTGCCAGCAGCCAAGGATACGGACTAGCGTACGAGCAGTACTTC
TRBJ1-2 TRBV5-1 NA NA CASSLDPDRGFYGYTF TGCGCCAGCAGCTTGGACCCGGACCGGGGGTTCTATGGCTACACCTTC
TRBJ2-6 TRBV12-3/TRBV12-4 NA many CASISNGANVLTF TGTGCCAGCATAAGTAATGGGGCCAACGTCCTGACTTTC
TRBJ2-2 TRBV20-1 NA NA CSASFRTNTGELFF TGCAGTGCTAGTTTCAGGACGAACACCGGGGAGCTGTTTTTT
TRBJ2-3 TRBV7-6 NA few CASSLATTFTDTQYF TGTGCCAGCAGCTTAGCCACGACATTCACAGATACGCAGTATTTT
TRBJ2-7 TRBV28 TRBD2 few CASSSPSSGGGYEQYF TGTGCCAGCAGTTCCCCATCTAGCGGGGGCGGGTACGAGCAGTACTTC
TRBJ2-7 TRBV20-1 NA NA CSALVGAGYEQYF TGCAGTGCCCTCGTGGGGGCAGGCTACGAGCAGTACTTC
TRBJ1-2 TRBV6-6 NA few CASSYSTGPGYGYTF TGTGCCAGCAGTTACTCGACAGGCCCTGGCTATGGCTACACCTTC
TRBJ2-3 TRBV7-8 TRBD1 many CASSVWNGQGADTQYF TGTGCCAGCAGCGTATGGAACGGACAGGGCGCAGATACGCAGTATTTT
TRBJ1-2 TRBV6-6 TRBD1 few CAGQQGKGYGYTF TGTGCCGGACAACAGGGGAAGGGCTATGGCTACACCTTC
TRBJ1-2 TRBV29-1 NA few CSVEEGDRYGYTF TGCAGCGTTGAAGAAGGGGATAGGTATGGCTACACCTTC
TRBJ1-2 TRBV30 TRBD1 many CAWRRGTGYGYTF TGTGCCTGGAGGAGGGGGACAGGGTATGGCTACACCTTC
TRBJ1-6 TRBV6-5 NA many CASRDGTSDSPLHF TGTGCCAGCAGGGACGGGACATCGGATTCACCCCTCCACTTT
TRBJ1-6 TRBV6-5 TRBD1 many CASSYGTGINSPLHF TGTGCCAGCAGTTACGGGACAGGGATCAATTCACCCCTCCACTTT
TRBJ2-3 TRBV20-1 NA few CSAGSSTDTQYF TGCAGTGCTGGGAGTTCCACAGATACGCAGTATTTT
TRBJ1-1 TRBV18 TRBD1 many CASSPDRGPSKLAEAFF TGTGCCAGCTCACCGGACAGGGGCCCAAGTAAGTTAGCTGAAGCTTTCTTT
TRBJ2-3 TRBV6-5 NA NA CASSYDGDTQYF TGTGCCAGCAGTTACGACGGGGATACGCAGTATTTT